Listed here is a single TCR beta chain. Its antigen is not known. This table comes from immunoSEQ multiplex PCR, and its TCRdb copy is limited to in-frame clones, with some not included. The sample shows tens of thousands of clones, about 81% of them seen only once. Blood sampling took place at baseline, cycle 4 day 1, and cycle 7 day 1. Germline V gene lookup returns CDR1 SQVTM and CDR2 ANQGSEA. The ends were cut back, 3 bases at V and 7 bases at J, with 19 bases in the middle. The CDR3 loop spans 14 amino acids. The data belong to a study of OX40 agonist ivuxolimab in advanced cancers. Whole-study results and caveats: Individuals who were partial responders at 0.1-3.0 mg/kg had clonal expansion that ranked among the lowest.

The sample in question was CD4+ or CD8+ T cells sorted from blood, obtained in a trial of the OX40 agonist ivuxolimab. This sequence was found in an adult with an advanced solid tumor such as melanoma, head and neck, liver or kidney cancer. The chain recombines TRBV29-1 with TRBJ2-7, with TRBD1 as a possible D gene (6 bases). CDR3 loop: CSVDVAGAFREQYF. CDR3 bases: TGCAGCGTTGATGTTGCAGGGGCTTTTCGGGAGCAGTACTTC.